The 18 T cell receptor beta chains given below trace back to one sample, sequenced in a study of blood T cell repertoires in COVID-19. Clones were read by immunoSEQ multiplex PCR, and TCRdb kept only the in-frame ones, dropping some. The profile covers some 65,000 clones, with 75% to 90% appearing a single time and approximately 17% taken by the ten largest. Sequencing input: peripheral blood. Receptors were obtained from a man aged 35 to 55 with COVID-19, enrolled during active disease.

A note on this clone: The junction shows a germline mismatch at one end, possibly a read error. The chain joins TRBV28 to TRBJ1-5; 7 bases map to TRBD1. The CDR3 consists of 13 residues. Germline V CDR1 and CDR2: MDHEN, SYDVKM. CDR3 in amino acids: CATSLQGKQPQHF. The CDR3 region has the DNA TGTGCCACCAGTCTACAGGGGAAACAGCCCCAGCATTTT.

This clone was found once. This rearrangement joins TRBV4-1 to TRBJ2-1; D might be TRBD1 (6 bases). CDR3 size: 13 residues. The germline CDR1 and CDR2 sequences are MGHRA and YSYEKL. Trimming took 2 bases from V and 15 from J, leaving 17 bases between them. The CDR3 loop reads CASSQLATGMRFF. CDR3 sequence (DNA): TGCGCCAGCAGCCAACTCGCGACAGGTATGCGGTTCTTC.

The chain recombines TRBV30 with TRBJ1-6, with 7 nucleotides matching TRBD1. The junction had 10 bases not matched to a gene; V was cut back by 3 bases and J by 8 bases. The length of the CDR3 is 15 residues. Looked up from germline, CDR1 is GTSNPN and CDR2 is SVGIG (reference sequence). This chain's CDR3 is CAWSSGAGGYSPLHF. The DNA of the CDR3 is TGTGCCTGGAGCTCCGGGGCAGGGGGATATTCACCCCTCCACTTT.

The chain has TRBV5-1 and TRBJ2-5, with 10 bases lining up with TRBD2. The CDR3 has 17 residues. Trimming at V came to 4 bases and at J to 4 bases, leaving 13 bases not matched to a gene. Per the germline V gene, CDR1 is SGHRS and CDR2 is YFSETQ. The CDR3 DNA is TGCGCCAGCAGCCGATCTCCTAGCGGGGGTTTAGGAGAGACCCAGTACTTC. Its translation is CASSRSPSGGLGETQYF.

The rearrangement joins TRBV2 to TRBJ2-2; 8 bases are a match to TRBD1. The V gene's germline CDR1 is SNHLY and CDR2 FYNNEI. The CDR3 covers 19 residues. J gave up 4 bases and V 10 bases, and 23 bases lay outside the gene matches. The CDR3 DNA reads TGTGCCAACTACTTTACCCTCGGACAGGGTACAGTTGGCACCGGGGAGCTGTTTTTT. As protein: CANYFTLGQGTVGTGELFF. The full variable domain, in which reference TRBV2 and TRBJ2-2 provide the parts outside the CDR3, is EPEVTQTPSHQVTQMGQEVILRCVPISNHLYFYWYRQILGQKVEFLVSFYNNEISEKSEIFDDQFSVERPDGSNFTLKIRSTKLEDSAMYFCANYFTLGQGTVGTGELFFGEGSRLTVL.

The chain has TRBV6-6 and TRBJ2-7, with D possibly TRBD1 on 6 matching bases. This CDR3 region has 13 residues. V gave up 4 bases and J gave up 5 bases, with 12 bases separating them. Germline CDR1 is MNHNY and CDR2 is SVGAGI (reference sequence). The CDR3 DNA follows: TGTGCCAGCAGTTCAGGACAGATCGACGAGCAGTACTTC. Its protein is CASSSGQIDEQYF.

This chain joins TRBV6-6 and TRBJ1-2; tentative D call: TRBD1 (5 bases). The V gene's germline CDR1 is MNHNY and CDR2 SVGAGI (reference sequence). Trimming removed 9 bases from V and 8 bases from J, with 16 bases in between. The CDR3 is 12 amino acids. The CDR3 DNA reads as TGTGCCAGTAGGGGTGCAGGGCAGGGCTACACCTTC. It codes for CASRGAGQGYTF.

The rearrangement joins TRBV5-5 to TRBJ1-1; D gene unclear. From germline, CDR1 is SGHKS and CDR2 YYEKEE (reference sequence). The CDR3 extends over 11 amino acids. V lost 7 bases and J 0 bases, leaving 4 bases between the germline ends. The CDR3 spells CASVMNTEAFF. The CDR3 DNA follows: TGTGCCAGCGTTATGAACACTGAAGCTTTCTTT.

The chain couples TRBV6-6 to TRBJ1-3; weak D call: TRBD1 (5 bases). V lost 2 bases, J lost 0 bases, and 11 bases lay in between. The length of the CDR3 is 16 residues. Germline lookup yields CDR1 MNHNY and CDR2 SVGAGI (reference sequence). The chain's CDR3 is CASSYRGHGSGNTIYF. The CDR3 bases are TGTGCCAGCAGTTACCGCGGACATGGCTCTGGAAACACCATATATTTT.

The V gene is TRBV7-9, the J gene TRBJ2-5; TRBD2 might be the D (5 bases). Germline CDR1 is SEHNR and CDR2 is FQNEAQ (reference sequence). The CDR3 spans 12 residues. V shed 8 bases and J shed 5 bases, with 12 bases lying between them. DNA of the CDR3: TGTGCCAGCGCCGGCGGCGGGGAGACCCAGTACTTC. This codes for CASAGGGETQYF.

This sequence joins TRBV19 and TRBJ1-1; 8 nucleotides agree with TRBD1. The CDR3 runs to 16 residues. Germline trimming cut 7 bases from V and 0 bases from J; bases unmatched to any gene: 10. Germline V lookup: CDR1 LNHDA, CDR2 SQIVND (reference sequence). CDR3: CASTKLRQGLNTEAFF. The CDR3 DNA reads TGTGCCAGTACTAAACTTAGACAGGGGCTGAACACTGAAGCTTTCTTT.

V and J are TRBV2 and TRBJ1-3; D uncertain. Trimming removed 5 bases from V and 1 base from J, with 15 bases in between. The CDR3 has 16 residues. Per the germline V gene, CDR1 is SNHLY and CDR2 is FYNNEI. The CDR3: CASSSIVEPSGNTIYF. In DNA, the CDR3 is TGTGCCAGCAGTTCGATCGTCGAGCCATCTGGAAACACCATATATTTT.

The chain uses TRBV2 and TRBJ2-7, with TRBD2 identical over 7 bases. Looked up from germline, CDR1 is SNHLY and CDR2 is FYNNEI. The CDR3 spans 15 residues. After removal of 5 bases from V and 1 base from J, the junction contained 8 bases not matched to a gene. CDR3 amino acids: CASSKGGGFSYEQYF. Written as DNA, the CDR3 is TGTGCCAGCAGTAAAGGCGGGGGTTTTTCCTACGAGCAGTACTTC.

J is TRBJ2-7 and V is TRBV10-3; no reliable D call. The CDR3 extends over 14 amino acids. CDR1 and CDR2 (germline): ENHRY, SYGVKD. V shed 2 bases and J shed 0 bases, with 8 bases lying between them. CDR3 DNA: TGTGCCATCAGTGAGGGGCAAAGCTCCTACGAGCAGTACTTC. Translated, it gives CAISEGQSSYEQYF.

V usage is TRBV6-5 and J usage is TRBJ1-1, with 8 bases matching TRBD1. The CDR3 runs 14 residues. Losses at the gene ends were 4 bases for V and 4 bases for J; bases not matched to a gene: 5. Germline lookup yields CDR1 MNHEY and CDR2 SVGAGI. The CDR3 sequence is CASSFNGQGTEAFF. The CDR3 DNA sequence: TGTGCCAGCAGTTTCAATGGACAGGGCACTGAAGCTTTCTTT.

The CDR3 loop is CASSIRDRGRNQPQHF. The DNA for the CDR3 is TGTGCCAGTAGTATTAGAGACAGGGGGCGGAATCAGCCCCAGCATTTT. The genes are TRBV19 and TRBJ1-5, with 10 bases identical to TRBD1. Germline loops: CDR1 LNHDA, CDR2 SQIVND (reference sequence). The CDR3 loop spans 16 amino acids. The trim removed 3 bases at V and 4 bases at J, leaving 6 bases unmatched.

The rearrangement links TRBV5-8 to TRBJ2-5; 11 bases agree with TRBD2. The CDR3 totals 16 residues. In germline, CDR1 is SGHTS, CDR2 YDEGEE. With V trimmed by 3 bases and J by 4 bases, 8 bases remained unmatched. The CDR3 spells CASSWTSGLPGETQYF. The CDR3 bases are TGTGCCAGCAGCTGGACTAGCGGGCTCCCCGGAGAGACCCAGTACTTC.

The rearrangement joins TRBV5-1 to TRBJ1-4; 11 nucleotides agree with TRBD1. V shed 4 bases, J shed 3 bases, and the junction held 17 bases outside the gene matches. The CDR3 length is 20 residues. The germline V gene has CDR1 SGHRS and CDR2 YFSETQ. CDR3 DNA: TGCGCCAGCAGCCGCCCCGTTGAAGGACAGGGGGCGGTGGCTAATGAAAAACTGTTTTTT. Translating it yields CASSRPVEGQGAVANEKLFF.